These T cell receptor beta chains were read from a single sample in a study of blood T cell repertoires in COVID-19. Libraries were prepared by immunoSEQ multiplex PCR; TCRdb keeps only in-frame clonotypes and omits some of them. The repertoire holds roughly 480,000 clones, with 75% to 90% as singletons. Sequencing was carried out using peripheral blood. These receptors all come from a man between 18 and 35 years old with COVID-19, enrolled during active disease. CDR3s include the opening cysteine and the closing phenylalanine or tryptophan.

TRBV9 | 16 | CASSVGLAGEVNEQFF
TRBV11-2 | 17 | CASSLAQLAGGHNEQFF
TRBV3-1/TRBV3-2 | 12 | CASSRLRETQYF
TRBV9 | 16 | CASSDTRGATGREQYF
TRBV5-4 | 16 | CASSLGGGRSQETQYF
TRBV5-6 | 14 | CASSLRQGSGELFF
TRBV4-2 | 15 | CASSQWDRGTETQYF
TRBV7-9 | 14 | CASSILGRQETQYF
TRBV6-6 | 15 | CASSYGGQGQETQYF
TRBV12-3/TRBV12-4 | 13 | CASRRGNVNEQYF
TRBV14 | 13 | CASSQGGLTVAFF
TRBV4-2 | 16 | CASSQALGQGGGEQYF
TRBV7-2 | 14 | CASSLLSFSYEQYF
TRBV4-1 | 14 | CASSLTGDTYEQYF